A single sample is the source of the 27 T cell receptor delta chains below, sequenced in a study of γδ T cells in repeated Plasmodium falciparum infection. Vgamma9/Vdelta2+ and Vdelta2-negative gammadelta T cells were flow-sorted from PBMC for bulk sequencing. TCRdb reanalysed the multiplex PCR reads with CATT. Of tens of thousands of delta-chain clones listed, approximately 1.4% are singletons. Sequencing input: gamma-delta T cells from blood. These receptors all come from a pool of human donors (malaria-infected and uninfected, not separated).

This clone appeared a few times. This may arise from a read error, as a much more abundant clone is one base away. V usage is TRDV1 and J usage is TRDJ1; 10 bases line up with TRDD3. The CDR3 totals 20 residues. V gave up 2 bases and J gave up 8 bases; unmatched junction bases: 23. Germline-derived CDR1 and CDR2 are TSWWSYY and QGS. CDR3 loop: CALGEDTYGAVGDTPTKLIF. The CDR3 DNA is TGTGCTCTTGGGGAAGATACCTACGGGGCTGTGGGGGATACACCAACCAAACTCATCTTT.

This clone showed up just a few times. The TCRdb protein comes from a much larger clone and disagrees with this DNA's translation at residue 9, likely due to a read error; the protein given here is derived from the DNA. The V and J genes are TRDV1 and TRDJ1, with unresolved D. Because TCRdb records no J gene, it was assigned here through a match of the DNA to germline. Germline V gene data show CDR1 as TSWWSYY and CDR2 as QGS. V gave up 2 bases and J gave up 8 bases, with 18 bases separating them. The CDR3 covers 15 residues. The CDR3 here is CALGEVYVPPHKLIF. DNA for the CDR3: TGTGCTCTTGGGGAAGTTTACGTCCCGCCCCACAAACTCATCTTT.

There are a few counts of this clone. The protein given by TCRdb reflects a much larger clone and differs at residue 12 from this DNA's translation, likely from a read error; the protein shown is the DNA's translation. The chain uses TRDV1 and TRDJ1; D is unresolved. The germline gives CDR1 TSWWSYY, CDR2 QGS. The CDR3 has 14 residues. The CDR3 DNA sequence: TGTGCTCTTGGGGAATGGTTTGGCGCCGATAAACCCATCTTT. This codes for CALGEWFGADKPIF.

A few counts support this clone. TCRdb's entry gives the protein of a much larger clone, which mismatches this DNA's translation at residue 14, likely from a read error; the protein reported here is translated from the DNA. The genes are TRDV1 and TRDJ1; D might be TRDD2 (5 bases). The CDR3 contains 19 residues. Trimming took 0 bases from V and 4 from J, leaving 24 bases between them. Looked up from germline, CDR1 is TSWWSYY and CDR2 is QGS. In DNA, the CDR3 is TGTGCTCTTGGGGAACTGGGTAGCTTCCCTCCCTACTACATCGATAAACTCATCTTT. This translates into CALGELGSFPPYYIDKLIF.

This clone occurred many times. This sequence joins TRDV2 and TRDJ1, with 7 bases lining up with TRDD3. Here the J gene came from matching the DNA to germline, since TCRdb omits it. This CDR3 comprises 20 residues. After removal of 1 base from V and 2 bases from J, the junction contained 21 bases not matched to a gene. CDR1 is GEAIGNYY, CDR2 EKD, per germline. CDR3 protein: CACDTLGGKHRLGYTDKLIF. The DNA of the CDR3 is TGTGCCTGTGACACTCTGGGGGGAAAACATCGTCTTGGTTATACCGATAAACTCATCTTT.

At least ten counts were recorded for this clone. This rearrangement joins TRDV3 to TRDJ3; 7 bases agree with TRDD3. The CDR3 is made up of 18 amino acids. With V trimmed by 0 bases and J by 3 bases, 11 bases remained unmatched. CDR1 TVYSNPD and CDR2 GDNSRS come from the germline V gene (reference sequence). The CDR3 DNA reads as TGTGCCTTTAGAAAGTACTGGGGACCCAACTGGGACACCCGACAGATGTTTTTC. It encodes CAFRKYWGPNWDTRQMFF.

This clone turned up a few times. TCRdb pairs this DNA with a much larger clone's protein that differs at residue 10, likely a read error; the protein shown was translated from the DNA. The chain is built from TRDV2 and TRDJ1; 8 nucleotides agree with TRDD3. TCRdb supplies no J gene; here it was assigned by aligning the nucleotide sequence to germline. Trimming took 3 bases from V and 7 from J; bases not matched to a gene: 9. CDR3 length: 14 residues. Germline V gives CDR1 GEAIGNYY, CDR2 EKD. This CDR3 is CACDPWGTNGKLIF. CDR3 DNA: TGTGCCTGTGACCCCTGGGGGACCAACGGTAAACTCATCTTT.

A few counts support this clone. TCRdb shows a much larger clone's protein in place of this DNA's translation, and the two differ at residue 15, likely through a read error; the protein shown is translated from the DNA. The chain is built from TRDV1 and TRDJ1; weak D call: TRDD2 (5 bases). The CDR3 covers 21 residues. Germline-derived CDR1 and CDR2 are TSWWSYY and QGS. The ends were cut back, 0 bases at V and 0 bases at J, with 26 bases in the middle. CDR3 sequence reads: CALGELKPCRLILKDTDKLIF. CDR3 coding DNA: TGTGCTCTTGGGGAACTCAAACCTTGCCGATTGATCCTAAAGGACACCGATAAACTCATCTTT.

This clone was seen only a few times. The amino acid sequence in TCRdb belongs to a much larger clone and departs from this DNA's translation at residue 8, likely a sequencing read error; the sequence shown is translated from the DNA. J is TRDJ1 and V is TRDV2; D is possibly TRDD3 (6 bases). Trimming pared 3 bases from V and 3 bases from J, leaving 16 bases between. CDR1 GEAIGNYY and CDR2 EKD come from the germline V gene. The CDR3 has 15 amino acids. CDR3 in DNA: TGTGCCTGTGACGCCTTACTGGTGGGGGCCGATAAACTCATCTTT. Translated: CACDALLVGADKLIF.

This clone was counted a few times. TCRdb's protein for this DNA is that of a much larger clone and differs from the translation at residue 5, likely a read error; the protein shown is the DNA translation. J is TRDJ1 and V is TRDV1; 13 positions agree with TRDD3. No J segment appears in TCRdb, so it was assigned here by matching the sequence to germline. The V segment lost 4 bases and the J segment 8 bases; nucleotides outside the gene matches: 25. Per the germline V gene, CDR1 is TSWWSYY and CDR2 is QGS. The CDR3 length is 21 residues. The CDR3 sequence is CALGGLGSLLNPYWGIRKLIF. In DNA, the CDR3 is TGTGCTCTTGGGGGACTAGGTAGTCTCCTAAACCCGTACTGGGGGATACGGAAACTCATCTTT.

This clone came up a few times. TCRdb shows a much larger clone's protein in place of this DNA's translation, and the two differ at residue 22, likely through a read error; the protein shown is translated from the DNA. J is TRDJ1 and V is TRDV1; 8 bases fit TRDD3. The J gene comes from matching the DNA to germline here; TCRdb lacks it. Trimming at V came to 1 base and at J to 4 bases, leaving 41 bases not matched to a gene. In germline, CDR1 is TSWWSYY, CDR2 QGS. This CDR3 is built from 27 residues. The CDR3 nucleotides read TGTGCTCTTGGGGAACCTGTCTCCTATAAACTCACTCATACTATCTGGTGGCACACATGGGGGATCGATAAACTCATCTTT. Protein sequence: CALGEPVSYKLTHTIWWHTWGIDKLIF.

As concerns this clone: A far larger clone differs by one base, so this is likely a read error. This sample also contains other DNA sequences that code for the same CDR3. This chain joins TRDV1 and TRDJ1; 10 bases map to TRDD3. TCRdb supplies no J gene; here it was assigned by aligning the nucleotide sequence to germline. Germline V gene data show CDR1 as TSWWSYY and CDR2 as QGS. With 0 bases clipped from V and 0 bases from J, the junction kept 13 bases outside the gene matches. This CDR3 comprises 20 residues. The CDR3 DNA follows: TGTGCTCTTGGGGAACTGCGACCAGACTGGGGGATCAAGTACACCGATAAACTCATCTTT. Its translation: CALGELRPDWGIKYTDKLIF.

In the case of this clone: A far larger clone differs by one base, so this is likely a read error. In the same sample, other DNA sequences code for this CDR3. The chain combines TRDV2 with TRDJ1; 7 bases are a match to TRDD3. TCRdb is silent on the J gene; assignment here came from matching the DNA to germline. CDR1 GEAIGNYY and CDR2 EKD come from the germline V gene. This CDR3 has 20 amino acids. Trimming cost V 0 bases and J 0 bases; bases outside gene matches: 18. As DNA, the CDR3 is TGTGCCTGTGACACCGTACTGGGGACCCGGGGGCTATATTACACCGATAAACTCATCTTT. Its protein product is CACDTVLGTRGLYYTDKLIF.

This clone was recorded many times. V and J are TRDV1 and TRDJ1; 8 positions match TRDD3. There are 19 residues in the CDR3. Germline CDR1 and CDR2: TSWWSYY and QGS. The trim removed 2 bases at V and 0 bases at J, leaving 14 bases unmatched. The CDR3 reads CALGEGVPNLGEYTDKLIF. CDR3 DNA: TGTGCTCTTGGGGAAGGCGTTCCTAATCTGGGGGAGTACACCGATAAACTCATCTTT.

Points on this clone: TCRdb's listed protein matches a much larger clone and diverges from this DNA's translation at residue 14, likely through a read error; the protein shown comes from the DNA. The genes are TRDV1 and TRDJ1; D uncertain. The J gene, not given by TCRdb, was assigned here from a germline match of the nucleotide sequence. The CDR3 sequence is 23 residues long. Trimming stripped 2 bases from V and 0 bases from J, with 34 bases between. CDR1 is TSWWSYY and CDR2 is QGS in the germline V gene. In DNA, the CDR3 is TGTGCTCTTGGGGAAGACCCGTCCCCTCTCTATAAGTCATCCTCCCCGTACACCGATAAACTCATCTTT. Amino acids: CALGEDPSPLYKSSSPYTDKLIF.

Details on this clone: A far larger clone lies a single base away; this is likely a read error. Other DNA sequences in this specimen translate into the identical CDR3. CDR3 region: CALGESITFPPFTGGYAGAAQLFF. DNA of the CDR3: TGTGCTCTTGGGGAATCGATAACCTTCCCACCTTTTACTGGGGGATACGCGGGAGCAGCACAGCTCTTCTTT. This rearrangement joins TRDV1 to TRDJ2; 13 nucleotides line up with TRDD3. Germline V gene sequence: CDR1 TSWWSYY, CDR2 QGS. The CDR3 contains 24 residues.

In its sample, this clone was seen many times. TCRdb records a much larger clone's protein for this DNA, with a difference at residue 14 that likely arises from a read error; the protein given is the translation of the DNA. This chain connects TRDV2 to TRDJ1; the match to TRDD3 covers 8 bases. The CDR3 is made up of 17 amino acids. Per germline, CDR1 GEAIGNYY and CDR2 EKD. CDR3 DNA sequence: TGTGCCTGTGACACCGCGTCTGGGGGACGAATTACCGATAGACTCATCTTT. Translating it yields CACDTASGGRITDRLIF.

This clone was counted at least ten times. A far larger clone lies a single base away; this is likely a read error. This CDR3 is also generated by other DNA sequences in the sample. This chain links TRDV2 with TRDJ1; 7 bases agree with TRDD3. This CDR3 contains 17 residues. From germline, CDR1 is GEAIGNYY and CDR2 EKD. The CDR3 reads CACDTVGEAPRTDKLIF. The CDR3 nucleotides read TGTGCCTGCGACACCGTGGGGGAGGCCCCGAGAACCGATAAACTCATCTTT.

In this sample, this clone turned up many times. The chain links TRDV1 to TRDJ1; 10 bases align to TRDD3. This CDR3 is 20 amino acids long. V lost 3 bases, J lost 7 bases, and 23 bases stayed unmatched. Germline CDR1 TSWWSYY, CDR2 QGS. CDR3 DNA sequence: TGTGCTCTTGGGGATCTATTACTGGGGGATCTCCCAACTTGGAGGGGTAAACTCATCTTT. This gives the protein CALGDLLLGDLPTWRGKLIF.

Worth noting for this clone: The TCRdb protein comes from a much larger clone and disagrees with this DNA's translation at residue 7, likely due to a read error; the protein given here is derived from the DNA. This chain joins TRDV2 and TRDJ1; D remains unclear. The J gene was missing in TCRdb and was found by matching the end of the DNA to germline. Germline V gives CDR1 GEAIGNYY, CDR2 EKD. Deletions cut 0 bases from V and 0 bases from J, with 13 bases between. The CDR3 has 16 amino acids. DNA for the CDR3: TGTGCCTGTGACACCGTACCCGATAGGTACACCGATAAACTCATCTTT. This translates into CACDTVPDRYTDKLIF.

In this sample, this clone turned up a few times. Possible read error: a much larger clone is one base away. J is TRDJ1 and V is TRDV1; 9 nucleotides match TRDD2. In the absence of a J gene in TCRdb, the DNA was matched to germline to assign it here. Unmatched junction bases numbered 18, after V lost 4 bases and J lost 3 bases. The CDR3 covers 19 residues. In germline, CDR1 is TSWWSYY, CDR2 QGS. The CDR3 spells CALGAPSYGPLVKADKLIF. CDR3 DNA sequence: TGTGCTCTTGGGGCTCCTTCCTACGGGCCACTAGTTAAGGCCGATAAACTCATCTTT.

As to this clone: TCRdb shows a much larger clone's protein in place of this DNA's translation, and the two differ at residue 4, likely through a read error; the protein shown is translated from the DNA. V usage is TRDV1 and J usage is TRDJ1, with TRDD3 matching 9 bases. TCRdb is silent on the J gene; assignment here came from matching the DNA to germline. This CDR3 has 19 residues. Germline CDR1 is TSWWSYY and CDR2 is QGS. CDR3 in DNA: TGTGCTCTTGTGGAACTAGCTCCTAACTGGGGGACGTACACCGATAAACTCATCTTT. Encoded protein: CALVELAPNWGTYTDKLIF.

This clone was seen more than once but under ten times. The mismatch at residue 16 between this DNA's translation and the TCRdb protein of a much larger clone likely reflects a read error; the protein shown is translated from the DNA. The J gene is TRDJ1, the V gene TRDV1, with 12 bases matching TRDD3. No J gene was available from TCRdb, and it was assigned here by a germline match of the DNA. CDR1 is TSWWSYY and CDR2 is QGS in the germline V gene. There are 19 residues in the CDR3. The CDR3 sequence: CALGEGRIWGIRYTDRLIF. The CDR3, as DNA: TGTGCTCTTGGGGAAGGTCGGATCTGGGGGATACGGTACACCGATAGACTCATCTTT.

This clone has more than one count but fewer than ten. TCRdb records a much larger clone's protein for this DNA, with a difference at residue 15 that likely arises from a read error; the protein given is the translation of the DNA. The chain couples TRDV1 to TRDJ2, with 10 positions matching TRDD3. This CDR3 has 22 amino acids. The V segment lost 0 bases and the J segment 1 base; nucleotides outside the gene matches: 17. Germline-derived CDR1 and CDR2 are TSWWSYY and QGS. This CDR3 is CALGELWESPTGGYVLTAQLFF. The CDR3 coding sequence is TGTGCTCTTGGGGAACTATGGGAGTCCCCTACCGGGGGATACGTTTTGACAGCACAACTCTTCTTT.

This clone was seen ten or more times. The mismatch at residue 5 between this DNA's translation and the TCRdb protein of a much larger clone likely reflects a read error; the protein shown is translated from the DNA. The chain is built from TRDV1 and TRDJ1, with D possibly matching TRDD3 (5 bases). The V gene lost 4 bases and the J gene lost 9 bases, with 18 bases spanning the gap. This CDR3 spans 14 amino acids. Germline V gives CDR1 TSWWSYY, CDR2 QGS. The DNA of the CDR3 is TGTGCTCTTGGGGGACTGGCTCCTGAGCGGGAACTCATCTTT. Translated, it gives CALGGLAPERELIF.

Regarding this clone: The TCRdb protein comes from a much larger clone and disagrees with this DNA's translation at residue 7, likely due to a read error; the protein given here is derived from the DNA. J is TRDJ1 and V is TRDV1; D tentatively reads TRDD2 or TRDD3 (5 bases each). The J gene was not available in TCRdb and was assigned here by matching the DNA to germline segments. V lost 3 bases, J lost 0 bases, and 23 bases lay in between. The CDR3 sequence is 19 residues long. CDR1 TSWWSYY and CDR2 QGS come from the germline V gene. CDR3 region: CALGDPNPFGRGYTDKLIF. CDR3 DNA: TGTGCTCTTGGGGACCCAAATCCCTTCGGGAGGGGGTACACCGATAAACTCATCTTT.

The chain has TRDV1 and TRDJ1; perhaps TRDD2 as D (5 bases). Since TCRdb gives no J gene, matching the DNA to germline was used here to assign it. V lost 0 bases to trimming and J lost 3 bases, with 26 bases between them. CDR3 length equals 20 residues. CDR1 is TSWWSYY and CDR2 is QGS in the germline V gene. CDR3 DNA: TGTGCTCTTGGGGAACTTCCCACGTTCTTGAGTACTCCCTTCGCCGATAAACTCATCTTT. It encodes CALGELPTFLSTPFADKLIF.